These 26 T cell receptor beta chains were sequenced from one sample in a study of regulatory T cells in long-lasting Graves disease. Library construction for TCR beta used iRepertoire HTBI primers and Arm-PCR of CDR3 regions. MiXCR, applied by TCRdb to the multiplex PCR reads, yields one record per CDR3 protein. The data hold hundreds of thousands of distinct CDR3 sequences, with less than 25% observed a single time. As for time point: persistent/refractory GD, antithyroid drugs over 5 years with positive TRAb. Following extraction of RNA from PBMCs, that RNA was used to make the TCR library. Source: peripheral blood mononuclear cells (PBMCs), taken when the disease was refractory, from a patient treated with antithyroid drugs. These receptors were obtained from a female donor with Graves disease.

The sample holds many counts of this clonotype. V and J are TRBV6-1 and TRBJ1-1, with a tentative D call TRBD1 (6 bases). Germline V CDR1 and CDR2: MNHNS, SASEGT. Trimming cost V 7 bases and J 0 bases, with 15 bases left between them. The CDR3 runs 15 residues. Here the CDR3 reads CASTLPTGLNTEAFF. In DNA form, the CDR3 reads TGTGCCAGCACCCTACCAACAGGGTTGAACACTGAAGCTTTCTTT.

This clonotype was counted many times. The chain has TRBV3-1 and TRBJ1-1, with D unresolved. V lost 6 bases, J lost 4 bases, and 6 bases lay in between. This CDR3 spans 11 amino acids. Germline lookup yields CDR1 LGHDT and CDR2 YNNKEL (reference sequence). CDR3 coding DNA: TGTGCCAGCAGGGTCGGCACTGAAGCTTTCTTT. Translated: CASRVGTEAFF.

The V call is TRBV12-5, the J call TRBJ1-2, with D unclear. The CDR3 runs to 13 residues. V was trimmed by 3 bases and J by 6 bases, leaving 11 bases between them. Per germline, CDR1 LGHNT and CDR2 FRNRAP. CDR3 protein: CASGFPPSDGYTF. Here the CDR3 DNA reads TGTGCTAGTGGTTTTCCCCCCTCGGATGGCTACACCTTC.

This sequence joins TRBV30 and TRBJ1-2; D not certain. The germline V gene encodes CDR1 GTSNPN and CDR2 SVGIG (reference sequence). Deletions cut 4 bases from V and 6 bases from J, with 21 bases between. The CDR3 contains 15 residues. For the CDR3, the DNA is TGTGCCTGGACCCAACAGAGCGGGATTGGAAATGGCTACACCTTC. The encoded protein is CAWTQQSGIGNGYTF.

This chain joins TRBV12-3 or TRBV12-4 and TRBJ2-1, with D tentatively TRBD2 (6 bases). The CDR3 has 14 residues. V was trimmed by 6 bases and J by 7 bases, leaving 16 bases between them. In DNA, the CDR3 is TGTGCCAGCAGGCAAGCCGGGACTTCGAATGAGCAGTTCTTC. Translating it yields CASRQAGTSNEQFF.

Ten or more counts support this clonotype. The CDR3 sequence is CASSFPGTTGELFF. The CDR3 DNA reads TGTGCCAGCAGTTTTCCGGGCACAACCGGGGAGCTGTTTTTT. This chain joins TRBV28 and TRBJ2-2; no definite D call. The CDR3 is made up of 14 amino acids. Per the germline V gene, CDR1 is MDHEN and CDR2 is SYDVKM. The V end lost 3 bases, the J end lost 5 bases, and 10 bases lay between the germline ends.

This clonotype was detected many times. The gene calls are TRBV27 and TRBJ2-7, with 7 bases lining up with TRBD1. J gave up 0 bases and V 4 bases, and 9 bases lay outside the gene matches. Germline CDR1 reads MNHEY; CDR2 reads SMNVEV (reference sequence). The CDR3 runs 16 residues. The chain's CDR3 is CASSSLLGTVSYEQYF. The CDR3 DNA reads TGTGCCAGCAGTTCCCTACTAGGGACAGTCTCCTACGAGCAGTACTTC.

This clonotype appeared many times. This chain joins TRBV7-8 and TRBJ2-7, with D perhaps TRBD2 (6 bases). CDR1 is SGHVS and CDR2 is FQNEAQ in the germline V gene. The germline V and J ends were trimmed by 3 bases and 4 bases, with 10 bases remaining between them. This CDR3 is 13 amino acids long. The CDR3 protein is CASSFGTEYEQYF. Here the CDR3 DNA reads TGTGCCAGCAGCTTCGGGACTGAGTACGAGCAGTACTTC.

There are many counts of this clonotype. The CDR3 spells CASRLQGGTEAFF. Here the CDR3 DNA reads TGTGCCAGCAGGCTGCAGGGCGGCACTGAAGCTTTCTTT. The J gene is TRBJ1-1, the V gene TRBV6-1; maybe TRBD1 (5 bases). V was cut by 6 bases and J by 4 bases, with 12 bases left in between. The CDR3 has 13 residues. Germline CDR1 reads MNHNS; CDR2 reads SASEGT.

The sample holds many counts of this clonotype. This chain's CDR3 is CSVELGNYGYTF. The CDR3, as DNA: TGCAGCGTTGAACTGGGAAACTATGGCTACACCTTC. V is TRBV29-1 and J is TRBJ1-2; D ambiguous. CDR1 is SQVTM, CDR2 ANQGSEA, per germline. Between the trimmed V and J ends, which lost 2 bases and 2 bases, there was a span of 6 bases. There are 12 residues in the CDR3.

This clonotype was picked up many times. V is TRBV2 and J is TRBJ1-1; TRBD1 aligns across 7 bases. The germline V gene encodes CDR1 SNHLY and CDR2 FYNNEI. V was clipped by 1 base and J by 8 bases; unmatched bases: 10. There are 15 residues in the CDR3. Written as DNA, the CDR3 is TGTGCCAGCAGTGAAGTTCTTGGGCGGGACAGCGAAGCTTTCTTT. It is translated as CASSEVLGRDSEAFF.

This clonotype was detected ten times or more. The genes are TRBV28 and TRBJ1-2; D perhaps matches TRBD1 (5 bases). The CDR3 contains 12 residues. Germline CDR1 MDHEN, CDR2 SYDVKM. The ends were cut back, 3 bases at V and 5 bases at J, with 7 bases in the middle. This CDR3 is CASSFDSYGYTF. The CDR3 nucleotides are TGTGCCAGCAGTTTCGACAGTTATGGCTACACCTTC.

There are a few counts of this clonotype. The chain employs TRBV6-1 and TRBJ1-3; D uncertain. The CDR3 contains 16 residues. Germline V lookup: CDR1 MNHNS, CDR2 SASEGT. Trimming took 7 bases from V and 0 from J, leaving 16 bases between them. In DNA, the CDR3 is TGTGCCAGCACCTCGTGGCACTCCATCTCTGGAAACACCATATATTTT. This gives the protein CASTSWHSISGNTIYF.

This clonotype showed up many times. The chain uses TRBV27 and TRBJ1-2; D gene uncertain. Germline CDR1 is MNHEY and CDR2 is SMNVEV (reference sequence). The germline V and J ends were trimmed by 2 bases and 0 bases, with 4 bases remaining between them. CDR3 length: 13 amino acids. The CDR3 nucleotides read TGTGCCAGCAGTTTACGAGCTAACTATGGCTACACCTTC. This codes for CASSLRANYGYTF.

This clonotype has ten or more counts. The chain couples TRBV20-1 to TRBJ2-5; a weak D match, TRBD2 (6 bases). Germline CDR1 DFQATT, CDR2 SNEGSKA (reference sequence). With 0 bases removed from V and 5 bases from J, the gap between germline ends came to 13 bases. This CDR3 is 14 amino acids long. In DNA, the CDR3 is TGCAGTGCTAGAGAGTTCGGGGACTTTGAGACCCAGTACTTC. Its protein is CSAREFGDFETQYF.

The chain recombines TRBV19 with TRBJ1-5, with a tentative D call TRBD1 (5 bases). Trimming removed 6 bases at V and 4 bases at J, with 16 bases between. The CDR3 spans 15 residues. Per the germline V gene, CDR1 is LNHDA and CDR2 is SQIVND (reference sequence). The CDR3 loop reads CASSSRDGRNQPQHF. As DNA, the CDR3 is TGTGCCAGTAGCTCCCGGGACGGGAGAAATCAGCCCCAGCATTTT.

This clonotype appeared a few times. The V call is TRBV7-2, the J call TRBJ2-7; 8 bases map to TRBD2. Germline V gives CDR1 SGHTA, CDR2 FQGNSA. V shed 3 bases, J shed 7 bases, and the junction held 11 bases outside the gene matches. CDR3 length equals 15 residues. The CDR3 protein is CASSFLAGGKKEQYF. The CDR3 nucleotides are TGTGCCAGCAGCTTCCTCGCGGGAGGAAAGAAAGAGCAGTACTTC.

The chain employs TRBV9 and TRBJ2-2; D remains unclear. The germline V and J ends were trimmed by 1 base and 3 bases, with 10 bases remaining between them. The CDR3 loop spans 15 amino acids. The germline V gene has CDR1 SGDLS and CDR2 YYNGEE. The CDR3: CASSVSSRDTGELFF. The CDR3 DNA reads TGTGCCAGCAGCGTATCCAGCCGTGACACCGGGGAGCTGTTTTTT. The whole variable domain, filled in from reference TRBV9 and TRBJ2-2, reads DSGVTQTPKHLITATGQRVTLRCSPRSGDLSVYWYQQSLDQGLQFLIQYYNGEERAKGNILERFSAQQFPDLHSELNLSSLELGDSALYFCASSVSSRDTGELFFGEGSRLTVL.

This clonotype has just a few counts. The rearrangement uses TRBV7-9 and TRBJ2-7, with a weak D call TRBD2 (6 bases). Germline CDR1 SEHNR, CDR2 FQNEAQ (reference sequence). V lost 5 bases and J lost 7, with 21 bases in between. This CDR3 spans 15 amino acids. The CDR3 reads CASSPPRANREEQYF. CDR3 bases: TGTGCCAGCAGCCCCCCCAGGGCTAACCGGGAGGAGCAGTACTTC.

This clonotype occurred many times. CDR3 DNA sequence: TGTGCCTGGAGTGGTTTGGGGACTGAAGCTTTCTTT. Amino acids: CAWSGLGTEAFF. This rearrangement joins TRBV30 to TRBJ1-1, with D unresolved. Germline values: CDR1 GTSNPN, CDR2 SVGIG (reference sequence). This CDR3 contains 12 residues. V lost 1 base, J lost 5 bases, and 8 bases lay in between.

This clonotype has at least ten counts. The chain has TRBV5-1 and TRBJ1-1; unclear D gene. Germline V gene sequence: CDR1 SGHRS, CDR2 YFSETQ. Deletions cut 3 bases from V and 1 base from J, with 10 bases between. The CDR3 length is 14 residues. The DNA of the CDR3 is TGCGCCAGCAGCTACACCGGAACGAACACTGAAGCTTTCTTT. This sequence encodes CASSYTGTNTEAFF.

CDR3 residues: CATRGSGNGDGQYF. The CDR3 DNA reads as TGTGCCACCCGAGGGTCTGGGAATGGAGACGGGCAGTACTTC. The V gene is TRBV10-3, the J gene TRBJ2-7; perhaps TRBD2 as D (5 bases). Germline CDR1 is ENHRY and CDR2 is SYGVKD. This CDR3 is 14 amino acids long. V was clipped by 10 bases and J by 9 bases, with 25 bases between them.

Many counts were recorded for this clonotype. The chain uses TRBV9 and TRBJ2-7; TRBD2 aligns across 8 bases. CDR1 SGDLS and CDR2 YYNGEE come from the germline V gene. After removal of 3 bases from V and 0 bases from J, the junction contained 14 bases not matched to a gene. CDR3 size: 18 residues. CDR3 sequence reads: CASSGSPGLDQYSYEQYF. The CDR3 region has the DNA TGTGCCAGCAGCGGGAGCCCGGGACTAGACCAATACTCCTACGAGCAGTACTTC.

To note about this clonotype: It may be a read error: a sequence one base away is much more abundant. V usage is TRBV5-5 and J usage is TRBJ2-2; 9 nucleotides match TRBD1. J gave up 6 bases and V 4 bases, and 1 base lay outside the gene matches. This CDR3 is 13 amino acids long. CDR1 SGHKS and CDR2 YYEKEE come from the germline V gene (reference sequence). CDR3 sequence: CASSGQGSGELFF. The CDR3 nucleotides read TGTGCCAGCAGCGGACAGGGGTCCGGGGAGCTGTTTTTT.

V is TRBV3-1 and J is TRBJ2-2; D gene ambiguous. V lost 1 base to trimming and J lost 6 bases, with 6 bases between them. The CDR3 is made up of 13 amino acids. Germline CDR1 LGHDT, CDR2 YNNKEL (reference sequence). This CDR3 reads CASSQGPAGELFF. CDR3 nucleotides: TGTGCCAGCAGCCAAGGCCCCGCCGGGGAGCTGTTTTTT.

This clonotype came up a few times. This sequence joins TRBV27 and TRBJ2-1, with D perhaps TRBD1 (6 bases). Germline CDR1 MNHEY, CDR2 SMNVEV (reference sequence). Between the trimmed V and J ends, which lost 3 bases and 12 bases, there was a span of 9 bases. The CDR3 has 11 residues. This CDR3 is CASSFRTAQFF. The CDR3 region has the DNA TGTGCCAGCAGTTTTCGGACAGCGCAGTTCTTC.